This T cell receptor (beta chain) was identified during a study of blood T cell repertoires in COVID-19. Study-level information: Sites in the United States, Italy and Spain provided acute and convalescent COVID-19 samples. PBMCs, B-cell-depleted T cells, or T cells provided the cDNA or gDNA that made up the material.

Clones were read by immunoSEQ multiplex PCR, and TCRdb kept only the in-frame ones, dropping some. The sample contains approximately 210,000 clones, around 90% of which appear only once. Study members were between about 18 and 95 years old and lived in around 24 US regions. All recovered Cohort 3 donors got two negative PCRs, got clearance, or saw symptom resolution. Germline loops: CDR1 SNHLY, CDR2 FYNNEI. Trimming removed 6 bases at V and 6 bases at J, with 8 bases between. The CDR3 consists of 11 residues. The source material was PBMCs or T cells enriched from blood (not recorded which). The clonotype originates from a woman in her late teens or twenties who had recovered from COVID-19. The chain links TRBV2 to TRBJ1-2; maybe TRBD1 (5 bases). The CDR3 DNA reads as TGTGCCAGCAGCAGGGAGGATGGCTACACCTTC. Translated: CASSREDGYTF.